These T cell receptor beta chains were read from a single sample in a study of cytomegalovirus exposure and HLA in healthy donors. TCRdb's table, derived via immunoSEQ multiplex PCR, lists solely in-frame clones and lacks some. The sample has 200,000 to 250,000 clones; around four fifths are singletons. The sequencing input was PBMCs. Receptors originate from a woman aged 55 to 70 in good health and CMV-seropositive. The CDR3 runs from the conserved cysteine through the conserved F or W. D genes are given only for firm matches. The size entry is marked missing in some rows and otherwise reads once, few, many or a size class.

size: .; J: TRBJ2-3; D: TRBD2; V: TRBV5-6; CDR3: CASSLWRGSTDTQYF; DNA: TGTGCCAGCAGCTTGTGGCGGGGGAGCACAGATACGCAGTATTTT
size: few; J: TRBJ2-3; D: TRBD2; V: TRBV9; CDR3: CASSTLTSGGTQYF; DNA: TGTGCCAGCAGCACGCTTACTAGCGGGGGGACGCAGTATTTT
size: .; J: TRBJ1-1; D: TRBD1; V: TRBV6-4; CDR3: CASRVTGGTLNFFGGAFF; DNA: TGTGCCAGCAGAGTGACAGGGGGAACACTGAATTTTTTTGGTGGAGCTTTCTTT
size: .; J: TRBJ2-1; D: TRBD2; V: TRBV27; CDR3: CASRPTGRGVHEQFF; DNA: TGTGCCAGCAGACCAACGGGGCGGGGGGTTCATGAGCAGTTCTTC
size: few; J: TRBJ2-3; D: .; V: TRBV7-9; CDR3: CASSPLAGYTDTQYF; DNA: TGTGCCAGCAGCCCCCTGGCGGGGTACACAGATACGCAGTATTTT
size: .; J: TRBJ2-2; D: .; V: TRBV5-1; CDR3: CASSPNRAGELFF; DNA: TGCGCCAGCAGCCCCAACAGGGCCGGGGAGCTGTTTTTT
size: .; J: TRBJ2-3; D: TRBD2; V: TRBV5-6; CDR3: CASSATSATDTQYF; DNA: TGTGCCAGCAGCGCGACTAGCGCCACAGATACGCAGTATTTT
size: .; J: TRBJ2-2; D: .; V: TRBV30; CDR3: CAWSLTVGGELFF; DNA: TGTGCCTGGAGTCTAACGGTCGGCGGGGAGCTGTTTTTT
size: once; J: TRBJ2-5; D: TRBD2; V: TRBV7-2; CDR3: CASSFQRGSQETQYF; DNA: TGTGCCAGCAGCTTCCAGCGGGGATCGCAAGAGACCCAGTACTTC
size: few; J: TRBJ2-4; D: .; V: TRBV18; CDR3: CASSPPTGSYKNIQYF; DNA: TGTGCCAGCTCACCACCCACAGGCTCATACAAAAACATTCAGTACTTC
size: .; J: TRBJ2-7; D: .; V: TRBV28; CDR3: CASSSFSGLTRTYEQYF; DNA: TGTGCCAGCAGTTCATTCAGCGGATTGACACGGACCTACGAGCAGTACTTC
size: .; J: TRBJ1-3; D: .; V: TRBV19; CDR3: CASSIGVSGNTIYF; DNA: TGTGCCAGTAGTATTGGAGTCTCTGGAAACACCATATATTTT
size: .; J: TRBJ1-3; D: .; V: TRBV4-1; CDR3: CASSQDVRAGNTIYF; DNA: TGCGCCAGCAGCCAAGATGTGAGGGCGGGAAACACCATATATTTT
size: .; J: TRBJ1-2; D: TRBD1; V: TRBV18; CDR3: CASSLANSGQGHGYTF; DNA: TGTGCCAGCTCACTCGCGAATTCGGGACAGGGCCATGGCTACACCTTC
size: .; J: TRBJ2-1; D: .; V: TRBV15; CDR3: CATSERSYSYNEQFF; DNA: TGTGCCACCAGCGAGCGGTCCTACTCCTACAATGAGCAGTTCTTC
size: once; J: TRBJ2-7; D: TRBD1; V: TRBV30; CDR3: CAWGDSRLTYEQYF; DNA: TGTGCCTGGGGGGACAGCAGGCTTACCTACGAGCAGTACTTC
size: .; J: TRBJ2-1; D: TRBD1; V: TRBV29-1; CDR3: CSVVTGAYNEQFF; DNA: TGCAGCGTTGTGACAGGGGCGTACAATGAGCAGTTCTTC
size: .; J: TRBJ1-6; D: .; V: TRBV27; CDR3: CASRDRPSSYNSPLHF; DNA: TGTGCCAGCAGAGACAGGCCAAGCTCCTATAATTCACCCCTCCACTTT
size: few; J: TRBJ1-4; D: .; V: TRBV7-9; CDR3: CASSLKRAVLEKLFF; DNA: TGTGCCAGCAGCTTAAAGAGGGCAGTACTTGAAAAACTGTTTTTT
size: .; J: TRBJ2-3; D: TRBD2; V: TRBV25-1; CDR3: CASSTQGTSRGHTQYF; DNA: TGTGCCAGCAGTACCCAAGGGACTAGCCGGGGCCATACGCAGTATTTT
size: once; J: TRBJ1-1; D: .; V: TRBV29-1; CDR3: CSVEDIGGLSEAFF; DNA: TGCAGCGTTGAAGATATCGGGGGGCTCAGTGAAGCTTTCTTT
size: .; J: TRBJ1-1; D: .; V: TRBV6-1; CDR3: CASSGGGYTEAFF; DNA: TGTGCCAGCAGTGGGGGGGGGTACACTGAAGCTTTCTTT
size: few; J: TRBJ1-2; D: .; V: TRBV7-9; CDR3: CSSSSLTGGRVLGYTF; DNA: TGTTCCAGCAGCTCCCTAACCGGTGGCAGGGTTCTCGGCTACACCTTC
size: .; J: TRBJ1-1; D: .; V: TRBV6-5; CDR3: CASGPRPDTEAFF; DNA: TGTGCCAGCGGTCCCAGGCCCGACACTGAAGCTTTCTTT
size: .; J: TRBJ1-2; D: TRBD1; V: TRBV11-1; CDR3: CASSSRTGLRGGYTF; DNA: TGTGCCAGCAGCTCCCGGACAGGGCTCCGGGGAGGCTACACCTTC
size: .; J: TRBJ2-1; D: .; V: TRBV2; CDR3: CASRGEGRWFF; DNA: TGTGCCAGCAGGGGAGAGGGCCGGTGGTTCTTC
size: .; J: TRBJ2-2; D: .; V: TRBV7-2; CDR3: CASSLRGVTGELFF; DNA: TGTGCCAGCAGCTTACGCGGGGTCACCGGGGAGCTGTTTTTT
size: .; J: TRBJ2-7; D: TRBD1; V: TRBV28; CDR3: CASLRDRADEQYF; DNA: TGTGCCAGCCTCCGGGACAGGGCGGACGAGCAGTACTTC
size: .; J: TRBJ1-5; D: .; V: TRBV2; CDR3: CASSNRWQPQHF; DNA: TGTGCCAGCAGTAACAGGTGGCAGCCCCAGCATTTT
size: .; J: TRBJ2-2; D: TRBD2; V: TRBV4-2; CDR3: CASSQNSGTNTGELFF; DNA: TGTGCCAGCAGCCAGAATAGCGGGACAAACACCGGGGAGCTGTTTTTT
size: .; J: TRBJ2-7; D: .; V: TRBV7-6; CDR3: CASSLFSGESYEQYF; DNA: TGTGCCAGCAGCTTATTTTCGGGGGAGTCCTACGAGCAGTACTTC
size: .; J: TRBJ2-5; D: TRBD1; V: TRBV30; CDR3: CAWSAGGYQETQYF; DNA: TGTGCCTGGAGTGCAGGGGGTTACCAAGAGACCCAGTACTTC
size: once; J: TRBJ1-2; D: TRBD1; V: TRBV30; CDR3: CAFKSQGANGYTF; DNA: TGTGCCTTCAAATCACAGGGGGCAAATGGCTACACCTTC
size: .; J: TRBJ2-7; D: .; V: TRBV7-2; CDR3: CASSLSDSYEQYF; DNA: TGTGCCAGCAGCTTATCAGATTCCTACGAGCAGTACTTC
size: .; J: TRBJ2-3; D: TRBD2; V: TRBV9; CDR3: CASSVEAGGYTDTQYF; DNA: TGTGCCAGCAGCGTAGAAGCGGGGGGCTACACAGATACGCAGTATTTT
size: .; J: TRBJ1-1; D: .; V: TRBV7-2; CDR3: CASSLGGGRVNTEAFF; DNA: TGTGCCAGCAGCTTAGGAGGTGGCAGGGTGAACACTGAAGCTTTCTTT
size: .; J: TRBJ1-4; D: TRBD1; V: TRBV18; CDR3: CASSPRGQSEKLFF; DNA: TGTGCCAGCTCACCTAGGGGGCAGAGTGAAAAACTGTTTTTT
size: few; J: TRBJ1-1; D: TRBD1; V: TRBV4-1; CDR3: CASIGTANTEAFF; DNA: TGCGCCAGCATCGGGACAGCGAACACTGAAGCTTTCTTT
size: .; J: TRBJ2-7; D: TRBD2; V: TRBV15; CDR3: CATSRDSPAGGREQYF; DNA: TGTGCCACCAGCAGAGATTCCCCAGCGGGAGGAAGGGAGCAGTACTTC
size: few; J: TRBJ2-5; D: TRBD2; V: TRBV6-1; CDR3: CASSPPQREQYF; DNA: TGTGCCAGCAGTCCGCCCCAGCGGGAGCAGTACTTC
size: .; J: TRBJ1-2; D: TRBD1; V: TRBV6-5; CDR3: CASSLGQGYAYGYTF; DNA: TGTGCCAGCAGTTTGGGACAGGGGTACGCCTATGGCTACACCTTC
size: .; J: TRBJ2-1; D: .; V: TRBV29-1; CDR3: CSVPSSYNEQFF; DNA: TGCAGCGTACCCAGCTCCTACAATGAGCAGTTCTTC
size: few; J: TRBJ2-6; D: .; V: TRBV10-2; CDR3: CASSSPSSGANVLTF; DNA: TGCGCCAGCAGCTCTCCCTCCTCTGGGGCCAACGTCCTGACTTTC
size: .; J: TRBJ1-2; D: .; V: TRBV5-1; CDR3: CASSPGDGEAF; DNA: TGCGCCAGCAGCCCAGGGGACGGTGAGGCCTTC
size: once; J: TRBJ2-1; D: TRBD1; V: TRBV7-2; CDR3: CASSLAIRDRTIQFF; DNA: TGTGCCAGCAGCTTAGCGATCCGGGACAGGACGATTCAGTTCTTC
size: .; J: TRBJ2-1; D: TRBD2; V: TRBV4-3; CDR3: CASSQEWGGTRDEQFF; DNA: TGCGCCAGCAGCCAAGAATGGGGGGGGACCAGGGATGAGCAGTTCTTC
size: .; J: TRBJ2-5; D: TRBD2; V: TRBV7-2; CDR3: CASSPPGLAGGETQYF; DNA: TGTGCCAGCAGCCCCCCTGGACTAGCGGGAGGCGAGACCCAGTACTTC
size: .; J: TRBJ1-1; D: .; V: TRBV19; CDR3: CASKAAFSGMNTEAFF; DNA: TGTGCCAGTAAGGCGGCTTTCTCCGGCATGAACACTGAAGCTTTCTTT
size: once; J: TRBJ2-3; D: TRBD1; V: TRBV15; CDR3: CATSSSRGLPTDTQYF; DNA: TGTGCCACCAGCAGTTCCAGGGGGCTACCTACAGATACGCAGTATTTT
size: .; J: TRBJ1-1; D: .; V: TRBV5-1; CDR3: CASSRGNMWGDTEAFF; DNA: TGCGCCAGCAGCAGAGGGAATATGTGGGGGGACACTGAAGCTTTCTTT
size: .; J: TRBJ1-2; D: .; V: TRBV21-1; CDR3: CASITGGEGRGYTF; DNA: TGTGCCAGCATCACGGGGGGGGAGGGTAGGGGCTACACCTTC
size: .; J: TRBJ1-5; D: .; V: TRBV9; CDR3: CASSINQGNQPQHF; DNA: TGTGCCAGCAGCATAAACCAGGGCAATCAGCCCCAGCATTTT
size: .; J: TRBJ2-1; D: TRBD2; V: TRBV2; CDR3: CASGRTSGINEQFF; DNA: TGTGCCAGCGGCCGGACTAGCGGGATAAATGAGCAGTTCTTC
size: .; J: TRBJ2-4; D: TRBD2; V: TRBV30; CDR3: CAWSVRGGEGIQYF; DNA: TGTGCCTGGAGTGTACGGGGGGGCGAGGGCATTCAGTACTTC
size: .; J: TRBJ1-5; D: TRBD1; V: TRBV6-5; CDR3: CASSHRTGGSQPQHF; DNA: TGTGCCAGCAGCCACAGGACAGGGGGCTCTCAGCCCCAGCATTTT
size: .; J: TRBJ2-7; D: TRBD2; V: TRBV4-2; CDR3: CASSQEGPLAGGSYEQYF; DNA: TGTGCCAGCAGCCAAGAAGGTCCACTAGCGGGAGGGAGTTACGAGCAGTACTTC